The rows below give T cell receptor beta chains drawn from one sample of a study of human T cells and chemical hapten exposure. TCRdb independently ran MiXCR on the RACE reads; one entry per CDR3 protein. Altogether 95,000 to 150,000 distinct CDR3 sequences are present, roughly an eighth being singletons, with the ten largest covering approximately 0.92%. The sequences come from whole blood, collected in connection with sensitization to the hapten diphenylcyclopropenone (DPC). These receptors were collected from a young man with alopecia areata. Some clones in this sample may be carry-over from other donors' samples. The CDR3 runs from the conserved cysteine through the conserved F or W. D genes are given only for firm matches. Only some rows state a clone size, as once, few, many or a class for expanded clones.

V: TRBV11-2
length: 14
J: TRBJ1-3
D: -
size: -
CDR3: CASSSLRGRNTIYF
DNA: TGTGCCAGCAGCTCCCTCCGGGGACGAAACACCATATATTTT

V: TRBV7-2
length: 15
J: TRBJ1-1
D: -
size: many
CDR3: CASSLDATENTEAFF
DNA: TGTGCCAGCAGCTTAGATGCGACAGAAAACACTGAAGCTTTCTTT

V: TRBV6-2/TRBV6-3
length: 14
J: TRBJ1-6
D: TRBD1
size: few
CDR3: CASRRDRGISPLHF
DNA: TGTGCCAGCAGACGAGACAGGGGTATTTCACCCCTCCACTTT

V: TRBV29-1
length: 13
J: TRBJ1-2
D: -
size: few
CDR3: CSVGDTLNYGYTF
DNA: TGCAGCGTCGGGGACACCCTTAACTATGGCTACACCTTC

V: TRBV7-2
length: 15
J: TRBJ2-5
D: TRBD2
size: few
CDR3: CASRLAEHSWGTQYF
DNA: TGTGCCAGCAGACTAGCGGAACACTCATGGGGTACCCAGTACTTC

V: TRBV4-1
length: 17
J: TRBJ2-1
D: TRBD2
size: once
CDR3: CASSRTQVAGGYNEQFF
DNA: TGCGCCAGCAGCCGGACGCAAGTAGCGGGGGGCTACAATGAGCAGTTCTTC

V: TRBV29-1
length: 12
J: TRBJ2-1
D: TRBD1
size: few
CDR3: CSVGQVYNEQFF
DNA: TGCAGCGTAGGACAGGTATACAATGAGCAGTTCTTC

V: TRBV6-5
length: 15
J: TRBJ2-3
D: -
size: -
CDR3: CASSYTGGQGDTQYF
DNA: TGTGCCAGCAGTTACACCGGGGGGCAAGGAGATACGCAGTATTTT

V: TRBV5-1
length: 16
J: TRBJ2-2
D: -
size: few
CDR3: CASSQLGTVNTGELFF
DNA: TGCGCCAGCAGCCAACTAGGGACGGTGAACACCGGGGAGCTGTTTTTT

V: TRBV24-1
length: 17
J: TRBJ2-1
D: -
size: few
CDR3: CATSASDTGGVYNEQFF
DNA: TGTGCCACCAGTGCCTCCGATACCGGGGGAGTTTACAATGAGCAGTTCTTC

V: TRBV7-6
length: 16
J: TRBJ2-1
D: TRBD1
size: -
CDR3: CASSYRPGQGPYEQFF
DNA: TGTGCCAGCAGTTATCGACCGGGACAGGGACCCTATGAGCAGTTCTTC

V: TRBV15
length: 15
J: TRBJ2-3
D: -
size: few
CDR3: CATARGQLPTDTQYF
DNA: TGTGCCACCGCTCGAGGGCAGTTGCCCACAGATACGCAGTATTTT

V: TRBV7-3
length: 15
J: TRBJ1-3
D: -
size: few
CDR3: CASSFSRGSGNTIYF
DNA: TGTGCCAGCAGCTTTTCTCGGGGAAGTGGAAACACCATATATTTT

V: TRBV7-2
length: 15
J: TRBJ1-6
D: -
size: -
CDR3: CASSPRGRGIAPLHF
DNA: TGTGCCAGCAGCCCCCGCGGCAGGGGTATTGCACCCCTCCACTTT

V: TRBV7-3
length: 17
J: TRBJ1-1
D: -
size: -
CDR3: CASSYNLQGEGYTEAFF
DNA: TGTGCCAGCAGCTACAATCTACAGGGAGAAGGGTACACTGAAGCTTTCTTT

V: TRBV7-3
length: 16
J: TRBJ2-3
D: TRBD2
size: few
CDR3: CASSSGMRGSVDTQYF
DNA: TGTGCCAGCAGCTCCGGAATGCGGGGGTCCGTGGATACGCAGTATTTT

V: TRBV12-3/TRBV12-4
length: 14
J: TRBJ1-2
D: -
size: -
CDR3: CASSSWSRKGGYTF
DNA: TGTGCCAGCAGTTCTTGGAGCCGGAAAGGTGGCTACACCTTC

V: TRBV12-3/TRBV12-4
length: 14
J: TRBJ1-2
D: -
size: -
CDR3: CASSSQPQGRGYTF
DNA: TGTGCCAGCAGTTCCCAACCACAGGGTCGCGGCTACACCTTC

V: TRBV4-1
length: 14
J: TRBJ2-7
D: -
size: few
CDR3: CASSPQANSYEQYF
DNA: TGCGCCAGCAGCCCACAGGCAAACTCCTACGAGCAGTACTTC

V: TRBV10-3
length: 13
J: TRBJ1-6
D: -
size: many
CDR3: CASSKGDNSPLHF
DNA: TGTGCCAGCAGCAAGGGCGATAATTCACCCCTCCACTTT

V: TRBV20-1
length: 15
J: TRBJ2-7
D: TRBD2
size: -
CDR3: CSARDLASGFYEQYF
DNA: TGCAGTGCTAGAGATCTAGCTAGCGGGTTCTACGAGCAGTACTTC

V: TRBV6-2/TRBV6-3
length: 15
J: TRBJ1-2
D: -
size: -
CDR3: CASSPDSILGYGYTF
DNA: TGTGCCAGCAGTCCGGACAGTATACTAGGCTATGGCTACACCTTC

V: TRBV19
length: 15
J: TRBJ2-7
D: -
size: -
CDR3: CASSTTFLVSREQYF
DNA: TGTGCCAGTAGTACGACATTCCTAGTATCCAGGGAGCAGTACTTC

V: TRBV29-1
length: 11
J: TRBJ2-5
D: -
size: few
CDR3: CSVRPQETQYF
DNA: TGCAGCGTTCGGCCTCAAGAGACCCAGTACTTC

V: TRBV27
length: 16
J: TRBJ2-1
D: TRBD2
size: few
CDR3: CASSPLTSGGINEQFF
DNA: TGTGCCAGCAGTCCCTTAACTAGCGGGGGGATCAATGAGCAGTTCTTC

V: TRBV28
length: 12
J: TRBJ2-7
D: -
size: few
CDR3: CASSFLGYEQYF
DNA: TGTGCCAGCAGTTTCCTGGGATACGAGCAGTACTTC